Shown below are 19 T cell receptor beta chains from a single sample sequenced in a study of OX40 agonist ivuxolimab in advanced cancers. The repertoire was sequenced with immunoSEQ multiplex PCR; TCRdb's copy has only in-frame clones and lacks some. Of tens of thousands of clones in the sample, roughly 87% are singletons; the top ten hold 10% to 12%. Source: CD4+ or CD8+ T cells sorted from blood, taken in a trial of the OX40 agonist ivuxolimab. These receptors all stem from an adult with an advanced solid tumor such as melanoma, head and neck, liver or kidney cancer.

The chain combines TRBV6-1 with TRBJ1-2; D call uncertain. The germline V and J ends were trimmed by 2 bases and 6 bases, with 10 bases remaining between them. Germline CDR1 and CDR2: MNHNS and SASEGT. The length of the CDR3 is 13 residues. CDR3 in DNA: TGTGCCAGCAGTGAACGGGAAGGGCATGGCTACACCTTC. It is translated as CASSEREGHGYTF.

The CDR3 here is CASSQGTGNSGNTIYF. The DNA of the CDR3 is TGCGCCAGCAGCCAGGGTACAGGGAATTCTGGAAACACCATATATTTT. The V gene is TRBV5-1, the J gene TRBJ1-3; perhaps TRBD1 as D (6 bases). The CDR3 runs 16 residues. Per the germline V gene, CDR1 is SGHRS and CDR2 is YFSETQ. Trimming shortened V by 4 bases and J by 1 base, and 15 bases separated the two germline ends.

In this sample, this clone turned up once. The chain uses TRBV21-1 and TRBJ1-1; TRBD1, the table's D call, lacks a check against the DNA. TRBV21-1 is designated a pseudogene. The CDR3 sequence is 14 residues long. The CDR3 region has the DNA TGTGCCAGCAACTACAGGGGTAAGGGCACTGAAGCTTTCTTT. This sequence encodes CASNYRGKGTEAFF.

V is TRBV6-6 and J is TRBJ1-4; a possible D gene is TRBD1 (5 bases). Germline-derived CDR1 and CDR2 are MNHNY and SVGAGI (reference sequence). V lost 8 bases, J lost 1 base, and 14 bases lay in between. The CDR3 contains 15 residues. In nucleotides, the CDR3 is TGTGCCAGCGGGACGGTGGATGGAACTAATGAAAAACTGTTTTTT. It specifies CASGTVDGTNEKLFF.

The chain employs TRBV28 and TRBJ2-3; D is undetermined. Germline V gives CDR1 MDHEN, CDR2 SYDVKM. Trimming removed 6 bases from V and 5 bases from J, with 15 bases in between. CDR3 length equals 14 residues. The CDR3: CASSPSESQDTQYF. CDR3 in DNA: TGTGCCAGCAGCCCTTCGGAGTCCCAAGATACGCAGTATTTT.

The genes are TRBV19 and TRBJ2-6, with 8 bases matching TRBD1. Trimming took 6 bases from V and 3 from J; bases not matched to a gene: 4. CDR1 and CDR2 (germline): LNHDA, SQIVND (reference sequence). This CDR3 has 15 amino acids. CDR3 loop: CASRGRGRGANVLTF. In DNA form, the CDR3 reads TGTGCCAGTAGAGGCAGGGGGCGTGGGGCCAACGTCCTGACTTTC.

The rearrangement joins TRBV7-9 to TRBJ1-1; D not resolved. V was cut by 3 bases and J by 3 bases, with 5 bases left in between. The CDR3 runs to 12 residues. Germline CDR1 is SEHNR and CDR2 is FQNEAQ (reference sequence). CDR3 protein: CASSFSYTEAFF. CDR3 DNA sequence: TGTGCCAGCAGCTTTAGCTACACTGAAGCTTTCTTT.

The rearrangement uses TRBV19 and TRBJ1-4, with D hard to call. Germline V gene lookup returns CDR1 LNHDA and CDR2 SQIVND (reference sequence). V was clipped by 3 bases and J by 0 bases, with 5 bases between them. CDR3 length equals 14 residues. CDR3 bases: TGTGCCAGTAGTATCACAGCAACTAATGAAAAACTGTTTTTT. Translation: CASSITATNEKLFF.

The rearrangement uses TRBV28 and TRBJ2-3; 9 nucleotides agree with TRBD2. This CDR3 comprises 20 residues. Losses at the gene ends were 3 bases for V and 1 base for J; bases not matched to a gene: 17. Per the germline V gene, CDR1 is MDHEN and CDR2 is SYDVKM. Here the CDR3 reads CASSLRLAEPMPGGTDTQYF. CDR3 in DNA: TGTGCCAGCAGTTTGAGACTAGCGGAACCCATGCCCGGGGGCACAGATACGCAGTATTTT.

The rearrangement joins TRBV11-2 to TRBJ2-5; 9 bases are shared with TRBD1. The CDR3 consists of 15 residues. Germline V gives CDR1 SGHAT, CDR2 FQNNGV. Unmatched junction bases numbered 7, after V lost 3 bases and J lost 5 bases. The CDR3 bases are TGTGCCAGCAGCTTGACAGGGGGTGGGTGGGAGACCCAGTACTTC. The encoded protein is CASSLTGGGWETQYF.

V gene TRBV6-4 combines with J gene TRBJ2-3, with TRBD2 identical over 8 bases. Unmatched junction bases numbered 8, after V lost 4 bases and J lost 8 bases. The CDR3 is made up of 14 amino acids. CDR1 and CDR2 from the germline V gene are MRHNA and SNTAGT. The CDR3 protein is CASSVTGGGATQYF. The CDR3 DNA sequence: TGTGCCAGCAGTGTCACCGGGGGGGGAGCTACGCAGTATTTT.

This clone was counted between two and nine times. This chain uses TRBV7-9 with TRBJ1-5; D is unresolved. Between the trimmed V and J ends, which lost 7 bases and 2 bases, there was a span of 12 bases. The CDR3 loop spans 14 amino acids. Germline V CDR1 and CDR2: SEHNR, FQNEAQ (reference sequence). CDR3 in DNA: TGTGCCAGCACTGGAGTGAATGGCAATCAGCCCCAGCATTTT. This codes for CASTGVNGNQPQHF.

The DNA of the CDR3 is TGTGCCAGCAGCCCGGGACAGGGGAATCAGCCCCAGCATTTT. Residues: CASSPGQGNQPQHF. The rearrangement links TRBV9 to TRBJ1-5; 10 bases align to TRBD1. With 4 bases clipped from V and 4 bases from J, the junction kept 2 bases outside the gene matches. The CDR3 totals 14 residues. The germline V gene encodes CDR1 SGDLS and CDR2 YYNGEE. Variable domain in full (rest from reference TRBV9 and TRBJ1-5): DSGVTQTPKHLITATGQRVTLRCSPRSGDLSVYWYQQSLDQGLQFLIQYYNGEERAKGNILERFSAQQFPDLHSELNLSSLELGDSALYFCASSPGQGNQPQHFGDGTRLSIL.

The genes are TRBV4-1 and TRBJ1-6; possible D gene TRBD1, 6 bases. CDR3 size: 15 residues. The V and J ends lost 5 bases and 7 bases respectively, with 15 bases between them. CDR1 is MGHRA, CDR2 YSYEKL, per germline. Here the CDR3 reads CASSSWTAPNSPLHF. As DNA, the CDR3 is TGCGCCAGCAGCTCGTGGACAGCACCAAATTCACCCCTCCACTTT.

The chain carries TRBV7-2 and TRBJ2-3, with D unclear. CDR3 length equals 12 residues. V was cut by 2 bases and J by 12 bases, with 12 bases left in between. Germline CDR1 is SGHTA and CDR2 is FQGNSA. The CDR3, as DNA: TGTGCCAGCAGCTTAATGGGGAATAGTCAGTATTTT. This gives the protein CASSLMGNSQYF.

The chain joins TRBV5-1 to TRBJ2-7; D remains unclear. Trimming took 0 bases from V and 7 from J, leaving 11 bases between them. The CDR3 has 13 residues. CDR1 and CDR2 (germline): SGHRS, YFSETQ. CDR3 in DNA: TGCGCCAGCAGCTTGGACCCAACCGGGGAGCAGTACTTC. As protein: CASSLDPTGEQYF.

V usage is TRBV5-5 and J usage is TRBJ2-1; the match to TRBD2 covers 10 bases. This CDR3 comprises 14 residues. V lost 4 bases to trimming and J lost 4 bases; unmatched junction nucleotides: 2. Germline lookup yields CDR1 SGHKS and CDR2 YYEKEE (reference sequence). This chain's CDR3 is CASSGTSVYNEQFF. The CDR3 DNA reads as TGTGCCAGCAGCGGGACTAGCGTGTACAATGAGCAGTTCTTC.

The gene calls are TRBV21-1 and TRBJ2-6; the table names TRBD2, a call not compared with the DNA. TRBV21-1 is deemed a pseudogene. The CDR3 runs 17 residues. CDR3 nucleotides: TGTGCCAGCAGCAAAGGGAGGGCCCCGACTGGGGCCAACGTCCTGACTTTC. Translation gives CASSKGRAPTGANVLTF.

This clone was seen once. The same CDR3 also results from other DNA sequences found in this sample. The CDR3 region is CASSSPRGLTDTQYF. CDR3 in DNA: TGTGCCAGCAGTTCCCCCAGGGGGCTGACAGATACGCAGTATTTT. The V and J genes are TRBV27 and TRBJ2-3, with 8 positions matching TRBD1. V lost 4 bases and J lost 3; bases outside the gene matches: 6. This CDR3 spans 15 amino acids. Germline CDR1 MNHEY, CDR2 SMNVEV (reference sequence).